The 6 T cell receptor beta chains reported below all come from one sample, sequenced in a study of OX40 agonist ivuxolimab in advanced cancers. TCRdb's copy holds only in-frame clones and misses some; the assay was immunoSEQ multiplex PCR. The sample has more than 45,000 clones; under 90% are singletons. The sequenced sample was CD4+ or CD8+ T cells sorted from blood, obtained in a trial of the OX40 agonist ivuxolimab. All receptors come from an adult with an advanced solid tumor such as melanoma, head and neck, liver or kidney cancer.

This clone was seen only a few times. CDR3 bases: TGTGCCAGTACAGGGGGCCACCTCTATGGCTACACCTTC. It encodes CASTGGHLYGYTF. J is TRBJ1-2 and V is TRBV19; 8 bases are a match to TRBD1. CDR1 LNHDA and CDR2 SQIVND come from the germline V gene (reference sequence). The CDR3 consists of 13 residues. The V segment lost 7 bases and the J segment 4 bases; nucleotides outside the gene matches: 5.

CDR3 region: CSVRLSSGNTIYF. DNA of the CDR3: TGCAGCGTTAGACTTTCCTCTGGAAACACCATATATTTT. This chain uses TRBV29-1 with TRBJ1-3, with D unresolved. From germline, CDR1 is SQVTM and CDR2 ANQGSEA. V lost 5 bases and J lost 0, with 8 bases in between. The CDR3 totals 13 residues.

The chain links TRBV11-1 to TRBJ1-6; the D is unclear. With 2 bases removed from V and 6 bases from J, the gap between germline ends came to 20 bases. The CDR3 contains 18 residues. Germline V gene lookup returns CDR1 SGHAT and CDR2 FQDESV (reference sequence). CDR3 DNA: TGTGCCAGCAGCTTAAGTTCGACCGGAGGACGGACTAATTCACCCCTCCACTTT. Translation: CASSLSSTGGRTNSPLHF.

V is TRBV11-2 and J is TRBJ2-7; no reliable D call. CDR3 length equals 17 residues. V was clipped by 2 bases and J by 5 bases, with 22 bases between them. The germline V gene has CDR1 SGHAT and CDR2 FQNNGV. The chain's CDR3 is CASSLIGDPTYFNEQYF. Written as DNA, the CDR3 is TGTGCCAGCAGCTTAATTGGTGACCCCACGTATTTTAACGAGCAGTACTTC. Supplemented by reference TRBV11-2 and TRBJ2-7, the full variable domain reads EAGVAQSPRYKIIEKRQSVAFWCNPISGHATLYWYQQILGQGPKLLIQFQNNGVVDDSQLPKDRFSAERLKGVDSTLKIQPAKLEDSAVYLCASSLIGDPTYFNEQYFGPGTRLTVT.

V usage is TRBV5-4 and J usage is TRBJ2-3; 12 bases line up with TRBD2. The CDR3 extends over 15 amino acids. Germline V gene data show CDR1 as SGHNT and CDR2 as YYREEE (reference sequence). J gave up 4 bases and V 5 bases, and 5 bases lay outside the gene matches. CDR3 amino acids: CASSKTSGRPDTQYF. The DNA for the CDR3 is TGTGCCAGCAGTAAGACTAGCGGGAGACCAGATACGCAGTATTTT.

This chain links TRBV6-5 with TRBJ2-1, with D possibly being TRBD2 (6 bases). The CDR3 runs to 14 residues. The V end lost 5 bases, the J end lost 6 bases, and 14 bases lay between the germline ends. Germline V gene data show CDR1 as MNHEY and CDR2 as SVGAGI. The CDR3 coding sequence is TGTGCCAGCAGTCGCGGGGAAGGCGTCAATGAGCAGTTCTTC. Amino acids: CASSRGEGVNEQFF.